This TCR beta chain was identified during a study of post-analysis software for immune sequencing data. Notes on the study in general: Patients with multiple sclerosis recorded significantly lower normalized Chao1 diversity than controls, the study found. Elevated frequency relative to controls characterized 4 or 5 TRBV segments in patients, TRBV5-6, TRBV5-1 and TRBV20-1 among them.

The table lists this clonotype with a count of one. No antigen is known for it. Incorporated into the TCR beta cDNA libraries were unique molecular identifiers, which served to reduce PCR and sequencing biases. TCRdb used MiXCR to reprocess the PCR reads, holding one entry per CDR3 protein. Among 650,000 to 850,000 distinct CDR3 sequences, around 45% were seen once, and the ten largest hold roughly 5%. This CDR3 has 15 amino acids. Trimming pared 4 bases from V and 2 bases from J, leaving 15 bases between. Germline CDR1 and CDR2: SGHTA and FQGNSA. This TCR was recovered from a girl aged 10 to 17 with multiple sclerosis. The J gene is TRBJ2-7, the V gene TRBV7-2; TRBD1 is a possible D gene (5 bases). Sequenced material: blood. The CDR3 sequence: CASSSPSTVPYEQYF. CDR3 nucleotides: TGTGCCAGCAGCTCGCCCTCGACAGTTCCCTACGAGCAGTACTTC.